This TCR beta chain stems from a study of T cells after yellow fever vaccination. On the study more broadly: Preparation used SMART-Seq v4 Ultra Low Input for the low-cell-number fractions. Study-wide results and caveats: Among primary-vaccination clones, most reappeared after the booster, at approximately 97% for CD4 and about 90% for CD8. The secondary response peaked faster, at day 5 versus 15, but was weaker.

Template switching by 5'RACE produced TCR cDNA, adding a universal primer site and UMIs. TCRdb processed the 5' RACE reads anew with MiXCR; each CDR3 protein has one entry. The data show approximately 610,000 distinct CDR3 sequences, about a sixth seen once. A remark on this clonotype: The antigen is unknown.

The CDR3 consists of 14 residues. V was pared by 5 bases and J by 6 bases, with 5 bases of the junction left unmatched. Germline V gene data show CDR1 as SGHDT and CDR2 as YYEEEE. The chain recombines TRBV5-6 with TRBJ1-5, with TRBD1 identical over 10 bases. The sequencing here drew on PBMCs, taken more than 4 days after the first yellow fever vaccination. The clonotype originates from a man between 18 and 29 years old who received the YFV17D yellow fever vaccine. In nucleotides, the CDR3 is TGTGCCAGCAGTTCCGGGACAGGGGTTCAGCCCCAGCATTTT. It encodes CASSSGTGVQPQHF.